This TCR beta chain was sequenced in a study of blood T cell repertoires in COVID-19 (TCRdb year 2020). With regard to the full study: Collaborator samples came from the United States, Italy and Spain and covered acute and convalescent phases of COVID-19. The prospective study material was composed of cDNA or gDNA derived from T cells, B-cell-depleted T cells, or PBMCs. Subjects who had been exposed to COVID-19, were actively infected with it, or had recovered from it provided the deeply sampled blood TCRbeta repertoires that made up the dataset. The repertoires were made available in a free public database intended to serve as a resource for research on the immune response to SARS-CoV-2. The samples were drawn from the first 160 participants of the ongoing ImmuneRACE study and from 950 to 1,500 subjects provided by 6 global collaborators. Nearly every sample came with metadata listing a de-identified subject ID, COVID-19 status, age in years and sex. Where HLA class I and class II types were available, the types were taken from metadata supplied by the sample provider, not from assay-based typing. General study outcomes and caveats: The amount of clinical and demographic metadata varied by source and participant and was provided uncurated.

TCRbeta CDR3 regions were amplified from genomic DNA by means of the immunoSEQ Assay, a bias-controlled multiplex PCR. On the study's bioinformatics: The number of nucleated cells in each sample was estimated by amplification of reference gene primers within the assay. Sequence reads were collapsed and filtered to measure the absolute abundance of every unique TCRbeta CDR3 rearrangement. For each sample, productive Simpson clonality was calculated by taking the square root of Simpson's diversity index across productive rearrangements. TCRdb re-hosts the immuneACCESS table, in-frame sequences only. Its copies lack some clones; in the studies checked, an unresolved V gene accounts for under half of them, and the cause for the rest is not known. V, J and clone size reflect that table, while D and trimming were determined from the DNA. Recorded for this sample are around 56,000 clones; about 73% of them occurred a single time. The ten largest clones take up more than 15% of the sample.

The germline V gene gives CDR1 as SNHLY and CDR2 as FYNNEI. V sheds 6 bases and J sheds 0 bases, leaving 9 bases between their ends. Reading from cysteine to phenylalanine, the CDR3 counts 14 amino acids. Only CDR3 DNA remains: 42 bases, in frame from the first base. For this clone: No antigen is known for it. No clone much larger than this one lies a single base away; base qualities are absent.

Whole blood was collected in K2EDTA tubes by collaborating institutions according to the institutions' own protocols. For TCRbeta analysis, collaborators shipped samples as frozen whole blood, isolated PBMCs, or DNA extracted from either of those sample types. The sample was peripheral blood. The chain was built from TRBV2 and TRBJ1-3, with the D segment identity uncertain. The receptor was derived from a woman aged 50 to 60 with active or convalescent COVID-19. The CDR3 region: CASRGVNSGNTIYF. The bases read TGTGCCAGCAGGGGCGTCAACTCTGGAAACACCATATATTTT.